This T cell receptor beta chain derives from a study of OX40 agonist ivuxolimab in advanced cancers. Study in general: Three patients showed partial responses: one hepatocellular carcinoma and two cutaneous melanoma cases.

Autoimmune disease history or systemic immunosuppression excluded patients. Data came from immunoSEQ multiplex PCR; TCRdb stores just in-frame clones and leaves some out. The repertoire holds over 45,000 clones, with approximately 86% as singletons. Overall study findings and caveats: Averaging showed that CD8+ T cells had more expanded clones than CD4+ did.

There are 15 residues in the CDR3. The germline gives CDR1 SGHDT, CDR2 YYEEEE. V was clipped by 1 base and J by 6 bases; unmatched bases: 4. As regards this clone: Its antigen is not identified.

The TCR originated in an adult with an advanced solid tumor such as melanoma, head and neck, liver or kidney cancer. The specimen comprised CD4+ or CD8+ T cells sorted from blood, sampled in a trial of the OX40 agonist ivuxolimab. This chain uses TRBV5-6 with TRBJ1-5; 10 positions match TRBD1. The CDR3 is CASSLRTGGFQPQHF. CDR3 nucleotide sequence: TGTGCCAGCAGCTTGAGGACAGGGGGGTTTCAGCCCCAGCATTTT.